Presented here are 2 T cell receptor beta chains from one specimen sequenced in a study of human T cells and chemical hapten exposure. The time point was: patch test 3, about 24 weeks after DPC sensitization. The treatment denotes: therapeutic diphenylcyclopropenone sensitization with weekly scalp DPC. TCRdb reprocessed the RACE reads via MiXCR and lists one record per CDR3 protein. The sample shows just over 70,000 distinct CDR3 sequences, approximately 12% of them seen only once. The material sequenced was whole blood, taken in connection with sensitization to the hapten diphenylcyclopropenone (DPC). These receptors were obtained from a woman between 45 and 65 years old with alopecia areata. Some clones in this sample may be carry-over from other donors' samples.

Comment on this clonotype: The junction differs from germline at one of its ends, possibly a read error. The chain joins TRBV9 to TRBJ1-3; possibly TRBD1 for D (6 bases). CDR1 is SGDLS and CDR2 is YYNGEE in the germline V gene. This CDR3 contains 15 residues. The CDR3 loop is CVSSVGRGPGNTIYF. The CDR3 DNA reads as TGTGTCAGCAGCGTAGGCAGGGGCCCTGGAAACACCATATATTTT.

In this sample, this clonotype turned up a few times. The chain recombines TRBV12-3 or TRBV12-4 with TRBJ1-4; D ambiguous. The CDR3 sequence is 12 residues long. The germline V and J ends were trimmed by 6 bases and 7 bases, with 9 bases remaining between them. The CDR3 region has the DNA TGTGCCAGCAGAGTCGGGAGTGAAAAACTGTTTTTT. Translation: CASRVGSEKLFF.